Below, one T cell receptor beta chain is given with its context. This entry is derived from a study of control samples from healthy donors and cancer patients. Trimming removed 0 bases at V and 0 bases at J, with 9 bases between. Germline lookup yields CDR1 LGHNA and CDR2 YSLEER. The CDR3 covers 16 residues. Profiled with immunoSEQ multiplex PCR; TCRdb holds only in-frame clones, not every one. The sample contains around 70,000 clones, around 80% of which appear only once. The sequencing sample was made of blood. The chain combines TRBV4-3 with TRBJ2-1; D may be TRBD2 (5 bases). This TCR came from a man in his 60s in good health. The CDR3 DNA is TGCGCCAGCAGCCAAGAGCGGGCTCTCTCCTACAATGAGCAGTTCTTC. Protein sequence: CASSQERALSYNEQFF.